These 21 T cell receptor beta chains came from one sample sequenced in a study of cytomegalovirus exposure and HLA in healthy donors. Primers: 60 Vbeta forward and 13 Jbeta reverse. Method: immunoSEQ multiplex PCR; TCRdb's copy keeps in-frame clones and lacks some. The repertoire holds under 130,000 clones, with 78% as singletons. Specimen: PBMCs. The receptors here all came from a man aged 30 to 45 in good health and CMV-seronegative.

In its sample, this clone was seen once. This chain joins TRBV27 and TRBJ2-1; 7 bases match TRBD1. CDR3 length equals 13 residues. The V gene's germline CDR1 is MNHEY and CDR2 SMNVEV (reference sequence). Trimming at V came to 4 bases and at J to 6 bases, leaving 3 bases not matched to a gene. CDR3 amino acids: CASSSRQGNEQFF. The CDR3 DNA sequence: TGTGCCAGCAGTTCAAGACAGGGCAATGAGCAGTTCTTC.

CDR3 sequence reads: CASRRDSSYNEQFF. The CDR3 region has the DNA TGCGCCAGCAGAAGGGACAGTTCCTACAATGAGCAGTTCTTC. The J gene is TRBJ2-1, the V gene TRBV10-2, with 7 bases aligning to TRBD1. Losses at the gene ends were 6 bases for V and 1 base for J; bases not matched to a gene: 3. The CDR3 runs to 14 residues. Germline lookup yields CDR1 WSHSY and CDR2 SAAADI.

This clone was observed a few times. V and J are TRBV6-5 and TRBJ2-7, with 8 bases identical to TRBD2. After removal of 6 bases from V and 2 bases from J, the junction contained 6 bases not matched to a gene. The CDR3 has 14 amino acids. CDR1 MNHEY and CDR2 SVGAGI come from the germline V gene. In DNA form, the CDR3 reads TGTGCCAGCAGCTACCGGGAGGGCCCCTACGAGCAGTACTTC. Its protein product is CASSYREGPYEQYF.

This clone was counted between two and nine times. The sample contains more than one DNA sequence encoding this CDR3. This chain connects TRBV15 to TRBJ1-6, with D unresolved. Germline loops: CDR1 LNHNV, CDR2 YYDKDF (reference sequence). The CDR3 totals 13 residues. Trimming shortened V by 1 base and J by 10 bases, and 8 bases separated the two germline ends. The CDR3 here is CATSRGDQSPLHF. Here the CDR3 DNA reads TGTGCCACCAGCAGAGGAGATCAATCACCCCTCCACTTT.

The chain has TRBV27 and TRBJ1-4; no clear D. The V end was cut by 5 bases, the J end by 4 bases, with 11 bases between. Germline loops: CDR1 MNHEY, CDR2 SMNVEV (reference sequence). CDR3 length equals 14 residues. For the CDR3, the DNA is TGTGCCAGCAGTCTAACCGGGGTTAATGAAAAACTGTTTTTT. The encoded protein is CASSLTGVNEKLFF.

This clone was seen a few times. This chain joins TRBV7-8 and TRBJ2-2, with 8 nucleotides matching TRBD1. The CDR3 consists of 15 residues. Germline CDR1 SGHVS, CDR2 FQNEAQ. V lost 6 bases to trimming and J lost 3 bases; unmatched junction nucleotides: 6. The DNA of the CDR3 is TGTGCCAGCAGGCCTCAGGGGGCGGACACCGGGGAGCTGTTTTTT. This codes for CASRPQGADTGELFF. Variable domain in full (rest from reference TRBV7-8 and TRBJ2-2): GAGVSQSPRYKVAKRGQDVALRCDPISGHVSLFWYQQALGQGPEFLTYFQNEAQLDKSGLPSDRFFAERPEGSVSTLKIQRTQQEDSAVYLCASRPQGADTGELFFGEGSRLTVL.

This chain connects TRBV28 to TRBJ1-5; D remains unclear. The CDR3 is 17 residues long. Deletions cut 2 bases from V and 3 bases from J, with 17 bases between. Germline values: CDR1 MDHEN, CDR2 SYDVKM. CDR3: CASSLATGFGYNQPQHF. The CDR3 region has the DNA TGTGCCAGCAGTTTAGCAACCGGGTTCGGTTACAATCAGCCCCAGCATTTT.

A single count supports this clone. Here the CDR3 DNA reads TGTGCCAGCAGTGGGGGGCTCACGAGTTATAGTAGTTCACCCCTCCACTTT. The encoded protein is CASSGGLTSYSSSPLHF. The chain combines TRBV6-1 with TRBJ1-6, with D possibly matching TRBD1 (6 bases). This CDR3 spans 17 amino acids. The germline V gene has CDR1 MNHNS and CDR2 SASEGT. The germline V and J ends were trimmed by 4 bases and 9 bases, with 22 bases remaining between them.

This clone turned up a few times. The V gene is TRBV2, the J gene TRBJ1-5, with 8 bases matching TRBD1. CDR3 length: 15 residues. V trimming: 5 bases; J trimming: 6 bases; junction bases outside the gene matches: 9. CDR1 and CDR2 from the germline V gene are SNHLY and FYNNEI. The CDR3 loop reads CASSRQGLGTQPQHF. CDR3 in DNA: TGTGCCAGCAGTAGACAGGGGCTTGGTACTCAGCCCCAGCATTTT.

The V and J genes are TRBV4-3 and TRBJ1-2; 10 bases agree with TRBD1. CDR1 is LGHNA and CDR2 is YSLEER in the germline V gene. The CDR3 is 16 residues long. V lost 5 bases, J lost 6 bases, and 12 bases stayed unmatched. The DNA of the CDR3 is TGCGCCAGCAGCTCGTGGACAGGGGGGAATGCTAATGGCTACACCTTC. Protein product: CASSSWTGGNANGYTF.

In DNA, the CDR3 is TGTGCCAGCAGCGCCGGGTTGGGTGGCGAGCAGTACTTC. Its protein product is CASSAGLGGEQYF. The chain links TRBV7-2 to TRBJ2-7; D gene ambiguous. The V end was cut by 5 bases, the J end by 6 bases, with 14 bases between. Germline CDR1 is SGHTA and CDR2 is FQGNSA. This CDR3 comprises 13 residues. The full variable domain, with the rest looked up from reference TRBV7-2 and TRBJ2-7, is GAGVSQSPSNKVTEKGKDVELRCDPISGHTALYWYRQSLGQGLEFLIYFQGNSAPDKSGLPSDRFSAERTGGSVSTLTIQRTQQEDSAVYLCASSAGLGGEQYFGPGTRLTVT.

The chain combines TRBV7-8 with TRBJ2-7; TRBD2 matches 8 bases. J was trimmed by 3 bases and V by 1 base; bases with no gene match: 11. Germline assignment: CDR1 SGHVS and CDR2 FQNEAQ. The CDR3 loop spans 17 amino acids. The DNA of the CDR3 is TGTGCCAGCAGCTTAGAGGGGGGGTCCGGGGGGGACTACGAGCAGTACTTC. Translating gives CASSLEGGSGGDYEQYF.

This clone came up once. V and J are TRBV2 and TRBJ2-2; no clear D. V was cut by 2 bases and J by 2 bases, with 6 bases left in between. Germline CDR1 and CDR2: SNHLY and FYNNEI. The CDR3 consists of 14 residues. Here the CDR3 reads CASSEQRNTGELFF. CDR3 coding DNA: TGTGCCAGCAGTGAACAGCGAAACACCGGGGAGCTGTTTTTT.

The rearrangement joins TRBV6-1 to TRBJ1-2, with 8 bases lining up with TRBD1. The CDR3 runs 15 residues. Unmatched junction bases numbered 9, after V lost 5 bases and J lost 4 bases. The germline V gene has CDR1 MNHNS and CDR2 SASEGT. For the CDR3, the DNA is TGTGCCAGCAGTAAGCAGGGGGCAGGATTCTATGGCTACACCTTC. This sequence encodes CASSKQGAGFYGYTF.

The sample holds one count of this clone. The rearrangement joins TRBV28 to TRBJ2-1, with 10 bases that match TRBD2. From germline, CDR1 is MDHEN and CDR2 SYDVKM. The CDR3 has 15 amino acids. V dropped 5 bases and J dropped 8; count of bases not matched to a gene: 9. CDR3 sequence (DNA): TGTGCCAGCAGTCCCAGGCGGCTAGCGGGAGATGAGCAGTTCTTC. This translates into CASSPRRLAGDEQFF.

This clone was detected a few times. The chain joins TRBV4-1 to TRBJ1-3; perhaps TRBD1 as D (5 bases). The CDR3 is 14 residues long. Germline V gives CDR1 MGHRA, CDR2 YSYEKL. Trimming cost V 2 bases and J 4 bases, with 9 bases left between them. The CDR3 coding sequence is TGCGCCAGCAGCCAACAGGGTACCGGAAACACCATATATTTT. The encoded protein is CASSQQGTGNTIYF.

The chain is built from TRBV4-3 and TRBJ2-5, with TRBD1 matching over 9 bases. CDR1 and CDR2 from the germline V gene are LGHNA and YSLEER. Trimming at V came to 3 bases and at J to 9 bases, leaving 11 bases not matched to a gene. The CDR3 covers 15 residues. The CDR3 DNA is TGCGCCAGCAGCCAGTTAACCGGGACAGGGTCCCCCCAGTACTTC. Its translation: CASSQLTGTGSPQYF.

The chain links TRBV6-5 to TRBJ2-3, with a weak D call TRBD2 (6 bases). Germline V CDR1 and CDR2: MNHEY, SVGAGI. The CDR3 contains 13 residues. Trimming cost V 2 bases and J 12 bases, with 15 bases left between them. As DNA, the CDR3 is TGTGCCAGCAGTTACGATTTGGCGGGGAGTCAGTATTTT. Translating it yields CASSYDLAGSQYF.

The V and J genes are TRBV2 and TRBJ2-3, with 8 bases fitting TRBD1. Germline V lookup: CDR1 SNHLY, CDR2 FYNNEI. Losses at the gene ends were 7 bases for V and 0 bases for J; bases not matched to a gene: 6. CDR3 length: 15 amino acids. The CDR3 nucleotides read TGTGCCAGCACGTCACAGGGGGTGAGCACAGATACGCAGTATTTT. Translation: CASTSQGVSTDTQYF.

In DNA, the CDR3 is TGTGCCAGCAGCCTCCTCTCGGGGGCTGAAGCTTTCTTT. Translating it yields CASSLLSGAEAFF. The V call is TRBV7-2, the J call TRBJ1-1; weak D call: TRBD1 (5 bases). The CDR3 runs 13 residues. The germline V gene has CDR1 SGHTA and CDR2 FQGNSA. V lost 5 bases and J 6 bases, leaving 13 bases between the germline ends.

In this sample, this clone turned up a few times. V and J are TRBV6-1 and TRBJ2-1; 14 nucleotides align to TRBD2. Germline lookup yields CDR1 MNHNS and CDR2 SASEGT. V gave up 4 bases and J gave up 6 bases; unmatched junction bases: 2. The CDR3 has 15 residues. The CDR3 spells CASSGLAGGPNEQFF. CDR3 nucleotides: TGTGCCAGCAGTGGACTAGCGGGAGGGCCCAATGAGCAGTTCTTC.